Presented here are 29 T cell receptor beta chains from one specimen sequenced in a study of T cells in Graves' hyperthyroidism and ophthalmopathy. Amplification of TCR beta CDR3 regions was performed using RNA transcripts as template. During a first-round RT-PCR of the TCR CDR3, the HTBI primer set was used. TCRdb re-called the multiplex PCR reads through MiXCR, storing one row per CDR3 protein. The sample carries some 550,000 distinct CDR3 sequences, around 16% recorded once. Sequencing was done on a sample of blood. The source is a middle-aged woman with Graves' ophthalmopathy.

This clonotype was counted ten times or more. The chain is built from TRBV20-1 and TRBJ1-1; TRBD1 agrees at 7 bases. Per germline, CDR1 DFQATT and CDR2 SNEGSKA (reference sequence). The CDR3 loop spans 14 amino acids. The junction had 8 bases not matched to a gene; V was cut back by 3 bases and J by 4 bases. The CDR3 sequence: CSASHSTGSTEAFF. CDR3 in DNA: TGCAGTGCTAGCCACTCGACAGGGAGCACTGAAGCTTTCTTT.

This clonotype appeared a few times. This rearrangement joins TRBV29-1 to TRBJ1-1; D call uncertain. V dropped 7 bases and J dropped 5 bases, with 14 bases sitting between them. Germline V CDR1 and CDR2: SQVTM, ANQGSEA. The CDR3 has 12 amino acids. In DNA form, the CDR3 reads TGCAGCGCAGGACGGGGAGGGACTGAAGCTTTCTTT. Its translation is CSAGRGGTEAFF.

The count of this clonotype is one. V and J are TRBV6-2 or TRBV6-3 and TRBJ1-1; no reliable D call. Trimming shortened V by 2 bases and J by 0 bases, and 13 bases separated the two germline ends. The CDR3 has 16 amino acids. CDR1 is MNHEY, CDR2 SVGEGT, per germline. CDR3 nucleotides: TGTGCCAGCAGTTACGAATTTCGGTCCTTGAACACTGAAGCTTTCTTT. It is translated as CASSYEFRSLNTEAFF.

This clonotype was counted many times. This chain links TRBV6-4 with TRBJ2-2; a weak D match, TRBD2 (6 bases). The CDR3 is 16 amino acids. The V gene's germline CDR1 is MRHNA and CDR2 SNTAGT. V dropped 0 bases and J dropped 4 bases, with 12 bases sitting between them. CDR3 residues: CASSDSRDSSTGELFF. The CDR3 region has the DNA TGTGCCAGCAGTGACTCGAGGGACTCTTCCACCGGGGAGCTGTTTTTT.

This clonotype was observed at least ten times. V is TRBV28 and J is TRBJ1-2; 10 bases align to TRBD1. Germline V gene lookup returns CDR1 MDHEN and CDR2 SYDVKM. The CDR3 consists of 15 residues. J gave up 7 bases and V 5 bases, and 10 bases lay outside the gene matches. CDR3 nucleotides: TGTGCCAGCAGTCCCGCAAGACAGGGGGCGCCTGGCTACACCTTC. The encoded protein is CASSPARQGAPGYTF.

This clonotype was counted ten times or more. The CDR3 protein is CSARGGQNNQPQHF. In DNA form, the CDR3 reads TGCAGTGCTAGAGGGGGACAAAACAATCAGCCCCAGCATTTT. The chain has TRBV20-1 and TRBJ1-5; TRBD1 is a possible D gene (6 bases). V shed 1 base and J shed 3 bases, with 10 bases lying between them. Looked up from germline, CDR1 is DFQATT and CDR2 is SNEGSKA (reference sequence). This CDR3 has 14 amino acids.

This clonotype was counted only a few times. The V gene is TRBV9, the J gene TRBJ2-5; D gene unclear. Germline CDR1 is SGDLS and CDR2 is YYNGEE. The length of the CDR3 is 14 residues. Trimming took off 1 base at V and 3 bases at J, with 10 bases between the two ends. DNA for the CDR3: TGTGCCAGCAGCGTATCCTACAGAGAAGAGACCCAGTACTTC. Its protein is CASSVSYREETQYF.

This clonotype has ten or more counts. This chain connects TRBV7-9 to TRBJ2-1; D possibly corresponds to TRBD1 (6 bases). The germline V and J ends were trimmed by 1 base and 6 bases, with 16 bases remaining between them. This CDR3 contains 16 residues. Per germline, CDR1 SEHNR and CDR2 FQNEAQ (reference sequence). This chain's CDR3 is CASSLDGGGVGNEQFF. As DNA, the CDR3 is TGTGCCAGCAGCTTAGATGGTGGGGGCGTGGGCAATGAGCAGTTCTTC. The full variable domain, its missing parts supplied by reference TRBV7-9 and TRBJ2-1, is DTGVSQNPRHKITKRGQNVTFRCDPISEHNRLYWYRQTLGQGPEFLTYFQNEAQLEKSRLLSDRFSAERPKGSFSTLEIQRTEQGDSAMYLCASSLDGGGVGNEQFFGPGTRLTVL.

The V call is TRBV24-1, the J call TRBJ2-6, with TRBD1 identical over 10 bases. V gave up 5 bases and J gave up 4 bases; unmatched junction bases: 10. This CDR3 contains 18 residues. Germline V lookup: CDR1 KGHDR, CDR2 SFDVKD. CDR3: CATSGERDRGSGANVLTF. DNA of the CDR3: TGTGCCACCAGTGGCGAACGGGACAGGGGTTCCGGGGCCAACGTCCTGACTTTC.

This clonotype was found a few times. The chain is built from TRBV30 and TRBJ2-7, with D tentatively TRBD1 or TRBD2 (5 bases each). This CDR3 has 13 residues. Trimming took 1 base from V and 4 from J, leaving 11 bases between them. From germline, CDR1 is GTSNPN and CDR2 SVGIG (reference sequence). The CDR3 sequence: CAWSGGDSYEQYF. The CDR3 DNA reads TGTGCCTGGAGTGGAGGGGATAGTTACGAGCAGTACTTC. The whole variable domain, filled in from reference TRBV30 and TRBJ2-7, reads SQTIHQWPATLVQPVGSPLSLECTVEGTSNPNLYWYRQAAGRGLQLLFYSVGIGQISSEVPQNLSASRPQDRQFILSSKKLLLSDSGFYLCAWSGGDSYEQYFGPGTRLTVT.

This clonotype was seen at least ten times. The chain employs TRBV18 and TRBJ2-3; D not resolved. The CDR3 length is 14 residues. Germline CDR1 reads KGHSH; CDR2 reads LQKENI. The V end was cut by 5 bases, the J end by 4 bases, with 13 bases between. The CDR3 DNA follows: TGTGCCAGCTCAAGAGGCCAGCGCCCAGATACGCAGTATTTT. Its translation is CASSRGQRPDTQYF.

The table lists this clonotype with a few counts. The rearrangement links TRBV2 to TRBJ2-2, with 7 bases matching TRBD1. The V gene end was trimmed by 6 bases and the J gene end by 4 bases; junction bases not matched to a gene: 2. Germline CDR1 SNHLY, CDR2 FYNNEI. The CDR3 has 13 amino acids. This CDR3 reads CASRQGFTGELFF. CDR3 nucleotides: TGTGCCAGCAGACAGGGGTTCACCGGGGAGCTGTTTTTT.

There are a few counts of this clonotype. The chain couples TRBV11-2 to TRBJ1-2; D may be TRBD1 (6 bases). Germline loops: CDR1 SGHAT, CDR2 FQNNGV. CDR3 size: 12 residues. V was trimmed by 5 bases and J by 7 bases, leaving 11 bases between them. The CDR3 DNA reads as TGTGCCAGCAGCGGCAGGGGTGGTGGCTACACCTTC. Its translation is CASSGRGGGYTF.

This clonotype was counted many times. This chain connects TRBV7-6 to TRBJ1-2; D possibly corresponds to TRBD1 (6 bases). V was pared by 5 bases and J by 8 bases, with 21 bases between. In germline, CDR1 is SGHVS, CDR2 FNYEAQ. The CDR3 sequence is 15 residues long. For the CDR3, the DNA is TGTGCCAGCAGCCCTGGTGCGGCGAGGGGGTCGGGCTACACCTTC. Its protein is CASSPGAARGSGYTF. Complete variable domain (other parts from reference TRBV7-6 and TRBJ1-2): GAGVSQSPRYKVTKRGQDVALRCDPISGHVSLYWYRQALGQGPEFLTYFNYEAQQDKSGLPNDRFSAERPEGSISTLTIQRTEQRDSAMYRCASSPGAARGSGYTFGSGTRLTVV.

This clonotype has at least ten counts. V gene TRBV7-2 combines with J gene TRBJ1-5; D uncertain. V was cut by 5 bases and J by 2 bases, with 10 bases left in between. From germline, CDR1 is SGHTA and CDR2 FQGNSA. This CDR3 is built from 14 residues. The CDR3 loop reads CASSPSRGNQPQHF. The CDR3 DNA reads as TGTGCCAGCAGCCCTTCTCGGGGCAATCAGCCCCAGCATTTT.

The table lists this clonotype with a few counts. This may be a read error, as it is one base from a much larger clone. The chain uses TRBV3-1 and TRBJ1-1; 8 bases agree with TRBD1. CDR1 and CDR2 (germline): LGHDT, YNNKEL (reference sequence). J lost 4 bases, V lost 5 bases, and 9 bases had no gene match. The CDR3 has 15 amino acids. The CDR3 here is CASSNRDRSSTEAFF. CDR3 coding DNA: TGTGCCAGCAGCAACCGGGACAGGTCGAGCACTGAAGCTTTCTTT.

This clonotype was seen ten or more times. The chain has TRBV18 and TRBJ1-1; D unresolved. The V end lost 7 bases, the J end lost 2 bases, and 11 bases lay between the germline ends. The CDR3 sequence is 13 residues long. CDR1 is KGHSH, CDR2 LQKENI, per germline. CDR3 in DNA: TGTGCCAGCTTGGACGTTCTAAACACTGAAGCTTTCTTT. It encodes CASLDVLNTEAFF. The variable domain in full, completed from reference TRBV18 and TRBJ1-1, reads NAGVMQNPRHLVRRRGQEARLRCSPMKGHSHVYWYRQLPEEGLKFMVYLQKENIIDESGMPKERFSAEFPKEGPSILRIQQVVRGDSAAYFCASLDVLNTEAFFGQGTRLTVV.

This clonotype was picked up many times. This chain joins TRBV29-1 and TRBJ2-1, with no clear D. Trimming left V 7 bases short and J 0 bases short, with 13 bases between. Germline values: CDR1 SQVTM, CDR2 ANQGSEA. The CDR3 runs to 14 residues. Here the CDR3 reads CSASDTSSYNEQFF. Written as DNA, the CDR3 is TGCAGCGCCTCCGACACGAGCTCCTACAATGAGCAGTTCTTC.

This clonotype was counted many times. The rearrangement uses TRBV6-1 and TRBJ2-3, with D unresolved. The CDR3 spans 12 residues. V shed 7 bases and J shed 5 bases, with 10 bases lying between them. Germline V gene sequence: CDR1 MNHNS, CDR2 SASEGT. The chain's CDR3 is CASTTDGDTQYF. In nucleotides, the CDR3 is TGTGCCAGCACCACGGACGGAGATACGCAGTATTTT.

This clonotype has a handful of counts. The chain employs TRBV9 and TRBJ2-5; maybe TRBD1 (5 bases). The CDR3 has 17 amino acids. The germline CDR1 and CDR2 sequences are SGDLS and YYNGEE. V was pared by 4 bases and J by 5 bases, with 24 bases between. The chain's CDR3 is CASSPTPPGSGRETQYF. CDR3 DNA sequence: TGTGCCAGCAGCCCAACCCCGCCAGGGTCGGGTAGGGAGACCCAGTACTTC.

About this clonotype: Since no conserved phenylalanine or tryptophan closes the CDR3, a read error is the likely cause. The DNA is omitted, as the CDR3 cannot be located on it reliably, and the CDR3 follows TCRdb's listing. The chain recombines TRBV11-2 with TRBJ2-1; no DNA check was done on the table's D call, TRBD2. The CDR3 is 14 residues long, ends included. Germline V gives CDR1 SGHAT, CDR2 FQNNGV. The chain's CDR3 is CASRETAAYNEQLS.

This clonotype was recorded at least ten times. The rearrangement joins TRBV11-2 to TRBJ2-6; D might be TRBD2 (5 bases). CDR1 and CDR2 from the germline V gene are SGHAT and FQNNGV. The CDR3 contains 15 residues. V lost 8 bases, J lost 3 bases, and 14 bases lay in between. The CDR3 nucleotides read TGTGCCAGCGATTCCACCCGGGGTGGGGCCAACGTCCTGACTTTC. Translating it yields CASDSTRGGANVLTF.

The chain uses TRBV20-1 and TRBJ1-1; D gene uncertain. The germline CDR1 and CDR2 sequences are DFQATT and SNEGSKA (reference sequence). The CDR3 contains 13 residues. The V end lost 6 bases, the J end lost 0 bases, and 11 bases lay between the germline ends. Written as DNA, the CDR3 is TGCAGTGCCCAGACGGGAATGAACACTGAAGCTTTCTTT. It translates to CSAQTGMNTEAFF.

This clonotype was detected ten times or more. The CDR3 here is CASSLRPQYYEQYF. The CDR3, as DNA: TGTGCCAGCAGTTTACGTCCGCAGTACTACGAGCAGTACTTC. The J gene is TRBJ2-7, the V gene TRBV12-3 or TRBV12-4; D not resolved. V lost 2 bases to trimming and J lost 3 bases, with 11 bases between them. The CDR3 has 14 amino acids.

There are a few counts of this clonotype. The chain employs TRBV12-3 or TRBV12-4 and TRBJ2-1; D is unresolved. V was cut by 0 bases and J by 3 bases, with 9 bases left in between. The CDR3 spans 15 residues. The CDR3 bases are TGTGCCAGCAGTTTAGCCTATAGCTACTACAATGAGCAGTTCTTC. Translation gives CASSLAYSYYNEQFF.

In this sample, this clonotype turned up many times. In DNA form, the CDR3 reads TGTGCCAGCGGCAACAGGGGGTCGGAGACCCAGTACTTC. Translated: CASGNRGSETQYF. The chain recombines TRBV3-1 with TRBJ2-5; 8 bases align to TRBD1. Germline trimming cut 8 bases from V and 5 bases from J; bases unmatched to any gene: 7. The CDR3 covers 13 residues. Germline V gives CDR1 LGHDT, CDR2 YNNKEL (reference sequence).

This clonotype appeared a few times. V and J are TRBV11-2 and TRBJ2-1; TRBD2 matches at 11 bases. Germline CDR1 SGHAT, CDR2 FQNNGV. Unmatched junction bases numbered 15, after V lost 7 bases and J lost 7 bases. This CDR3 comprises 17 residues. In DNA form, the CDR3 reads TGTGCCAGCACCCCGGGGGGCCTGACTAGCGGGGTTAATGAGCAGTTCTTC. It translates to CASTPGGLTSGVNEQFF.

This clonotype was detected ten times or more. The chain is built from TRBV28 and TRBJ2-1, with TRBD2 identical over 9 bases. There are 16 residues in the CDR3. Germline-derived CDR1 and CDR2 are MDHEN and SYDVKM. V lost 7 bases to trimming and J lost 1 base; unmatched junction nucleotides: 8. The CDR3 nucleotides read TGTGCCAGCACCACCTTTAGCGGGAGATCCTACAATGAGCAGTTCTTC. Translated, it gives CASTTFSGRSYNEQFF. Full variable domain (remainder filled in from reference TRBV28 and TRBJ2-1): DVKVTQSSRYLVKRTGEKVFLECVQDMDHENMFWYRQDPGLGLRLIYFSYDVKMKEKGDIPEGYSVSREKKERFSLILESASTNQTSMYLCASTTFSGRSYNEQFFGPGTRLTVL.

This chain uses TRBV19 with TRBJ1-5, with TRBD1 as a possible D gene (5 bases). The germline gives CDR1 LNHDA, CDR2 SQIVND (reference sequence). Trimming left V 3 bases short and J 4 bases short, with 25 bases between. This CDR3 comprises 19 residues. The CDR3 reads CASSMVFSRDSQNNQPQHF. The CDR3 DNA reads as TGTGCCAGTAGTATGGTATTTTCGAGGGACTCCCAGAATAATCAGCCCCAGCATTTT. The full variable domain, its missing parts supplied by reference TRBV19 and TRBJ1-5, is DGGITQSPKYLFRKEGQNVTLSCEQNLNHDAMYWYRQDPGQGLRLIYYSQIVNDFQKGDIAEGYSVSREKKESFPLTVTSAQKNPTAFYLCASSMVFSRDSQNNQPQHFGDGTRLSIL.